This T cell receptor beta chain is from a study of T cells in Graves' hyperthyroidism and ophthalmopathy. Study information: Pretreatment peripheral blood was obtained at initial diagnosis.

Germline CDR1 reads MNHEY; CDR2 reads SVGAGI. V was clipped by 0 bases and J by 5 bases; unmatched bases: 3. CDR3 length: 14 amino acids. Study results and limitations: Blood samples included most of the expanded thyroid clonotypes exceeding 0.001.

In its sample, this clonotype was seen many times. No antigen is known for it. RNA transcripts yielded amplified TCR beta CDR3 regions. The HTBI primer set served for first-round RT-PCR of the TCR CDR3. Each CDR3 protein gets one entry after TCRdb re-called the multiplex PCR reads with MiXCR. This table has under 450,000 distinct CDR3 sequences, around a sixth appearing once. Newly diagnosed hyperthyroidism patients aged 18 to 65 years had disease lasting under 2 months. Out of over 9 ml of fresh peripheral blood came the PBMCs. This TCR was recovered from a woman aged 18-30 years with Graves' hyperthyroidism. The chain links TRBV6-5 to TRBJ1-1, with TRBD1 matching 7 bases. Sequences were obtained from blood. DNA for the CDR3: TGTGCCAGCAGTTACTCCGGGACAGAGACTGAAGCTTTCTTT. This translates into CASSYSGTETEAFF.